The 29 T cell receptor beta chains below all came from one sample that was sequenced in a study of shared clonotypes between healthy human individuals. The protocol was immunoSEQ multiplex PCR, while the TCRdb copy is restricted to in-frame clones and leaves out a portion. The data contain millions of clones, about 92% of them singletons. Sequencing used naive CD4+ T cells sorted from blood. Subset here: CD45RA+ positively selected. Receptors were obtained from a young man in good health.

DNA of the CDR3: TGTGCCAGCAGTTATACGACAAATAACTATGGCTACACCTTC. This gives the protein CASSYTTNNYGYTF. This chain joins TRBV6-6 and TRBJ1-2; no clear D gene. Germline V CDR1 and CDR2: MNHNY, SVGAGI (reference sequence). This CDR3 region has 14 residues. V was cut by 3 bases and J by 1 base, with 9 bases left in between.

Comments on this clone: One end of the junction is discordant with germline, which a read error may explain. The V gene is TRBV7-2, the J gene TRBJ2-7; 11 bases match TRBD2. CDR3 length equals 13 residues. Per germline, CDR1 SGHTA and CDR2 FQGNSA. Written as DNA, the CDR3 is TGTGCCAGCAGCTTAGTGACTAGCGGGACCTCTAACTTC. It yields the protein CASSLVTSGTSNF.

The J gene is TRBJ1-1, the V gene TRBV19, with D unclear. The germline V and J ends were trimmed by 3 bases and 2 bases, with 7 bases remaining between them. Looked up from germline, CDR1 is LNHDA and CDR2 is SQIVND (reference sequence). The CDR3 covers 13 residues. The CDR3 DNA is TGTGCCAGTAGTATGGGGAGTAACACTGAAGCTTTCTTT. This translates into CASSMGSNTEAFF.

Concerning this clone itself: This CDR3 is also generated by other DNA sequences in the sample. CDR3 in DNA: TGTGCCAGCAGTGCCGGGACAGGGACCACAGATACGCAGTATTTT. Protein sequence: CASSAGTGTTDTQYF. V gene TRBV2 combines with J gene TRBJ2-3; 9 positions match TRBD1. Germline loops: CDR1 SNHLY, CDR2 FYNNEI. This CDR3 is built from 15 residues. The V segment lost 4 bases and the J segment 2 bases; nucleotides outside the gene matches: 4.

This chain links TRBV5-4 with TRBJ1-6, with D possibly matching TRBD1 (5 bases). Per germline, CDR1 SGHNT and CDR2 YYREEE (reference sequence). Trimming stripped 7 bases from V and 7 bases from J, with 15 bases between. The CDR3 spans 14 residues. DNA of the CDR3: TGTGCCAGCTCAACAGGTGATGGGAATTCACCCCTCCACTTT. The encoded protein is CASSTGDGNSPLHF.

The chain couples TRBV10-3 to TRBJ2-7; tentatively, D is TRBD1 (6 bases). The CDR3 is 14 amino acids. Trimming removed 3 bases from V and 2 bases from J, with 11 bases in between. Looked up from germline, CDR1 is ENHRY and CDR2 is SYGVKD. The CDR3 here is CAISDRQGPYEQYF. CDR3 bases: TGTGCCATCAGTGATCGCCAGGGGCCCTACGAGCAGTACTTC.

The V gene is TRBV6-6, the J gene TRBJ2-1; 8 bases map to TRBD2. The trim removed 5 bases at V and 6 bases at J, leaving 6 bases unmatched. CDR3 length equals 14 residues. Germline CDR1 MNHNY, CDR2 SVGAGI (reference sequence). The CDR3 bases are TGTGCCAGCAGTGGACTAGCAGGGGTCAATGAGCAGTTCTTC. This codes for CASSGLAGVNEQFF.

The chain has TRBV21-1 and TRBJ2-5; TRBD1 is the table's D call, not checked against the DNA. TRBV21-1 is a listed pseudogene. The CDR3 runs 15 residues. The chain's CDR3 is CASSKEDRRQETQYF. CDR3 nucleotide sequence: TGTGCCAGCAGCAAAGAGGACAGGAGGCAAGAGACCCAGTACTTC.

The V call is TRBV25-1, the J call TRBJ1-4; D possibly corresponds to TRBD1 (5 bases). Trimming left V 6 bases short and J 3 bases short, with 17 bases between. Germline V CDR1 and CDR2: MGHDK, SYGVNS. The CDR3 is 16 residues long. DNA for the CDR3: TGTGCCAGCAGCTGGGGCGGACAAGCAGCTAATGAAAAACTGTTTTTT. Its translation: CASSWGGQAANEKLFF.

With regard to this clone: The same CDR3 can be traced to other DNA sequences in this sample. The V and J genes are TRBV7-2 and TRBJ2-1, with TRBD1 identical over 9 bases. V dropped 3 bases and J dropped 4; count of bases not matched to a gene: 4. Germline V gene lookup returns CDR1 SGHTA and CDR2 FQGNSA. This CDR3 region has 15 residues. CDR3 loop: CASSLGQGPYNEQFF. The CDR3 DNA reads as TGTGCCAGCAGCTTGGGACAGGGCCCTTACAATGAGCAGTTCTTC. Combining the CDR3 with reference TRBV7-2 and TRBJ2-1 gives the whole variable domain GAGVSQSPSNKVTEKGKDVELRCDPISGHTALYWYRQSLGQGLEFLIYFQGNSAPDKSGLPSDRFSAERTGGSVSTLTIQRTQQEDSAVYLCASSLGQGPYNEQFFGPGTRLTVL.

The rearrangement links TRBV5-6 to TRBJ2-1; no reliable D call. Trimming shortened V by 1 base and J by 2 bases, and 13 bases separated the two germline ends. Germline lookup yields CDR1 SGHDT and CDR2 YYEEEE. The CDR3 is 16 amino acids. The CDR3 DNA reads TGTGCCAGCAGCTTGTTGCCCATCTTCACCTACAATGAGCAGTTCTTC. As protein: CASSLLPIFTYNEQFF.

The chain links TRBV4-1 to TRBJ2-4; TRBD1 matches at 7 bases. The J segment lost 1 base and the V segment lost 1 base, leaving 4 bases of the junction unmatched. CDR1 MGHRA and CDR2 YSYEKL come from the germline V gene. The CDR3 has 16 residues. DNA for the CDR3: TGCGCCAGCAGCCAAGTCGGACAGGACGCCAAAAACATTCAGTACTTC. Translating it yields CASSQVGQDAKNIQYF.

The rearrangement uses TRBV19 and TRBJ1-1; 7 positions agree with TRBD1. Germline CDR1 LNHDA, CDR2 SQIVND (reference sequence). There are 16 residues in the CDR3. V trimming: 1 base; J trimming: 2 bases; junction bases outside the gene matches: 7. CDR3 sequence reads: CASSIGQGWGNTEAFF. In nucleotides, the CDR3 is TGTGCCAGTAGTATAGGACAGGGTTGGGGAAACACTGAAGCTTTCTTT.

CDR3 nucleotides: TGTGCCAGCAATGCGGTACCAGGAAACACTGAAGCTTTCTTT. Its protein is CASNAVPGNTEAFF. J is TRBJ1-1 and V is TRBV6-5; D is uncertain. The CDR3 has 14 amino acids. Germline V CDR1 and CDR2: MNHEY, SVGAGI. Trimming left V 7 bases short and J 2 bases short, with 14 bases between.

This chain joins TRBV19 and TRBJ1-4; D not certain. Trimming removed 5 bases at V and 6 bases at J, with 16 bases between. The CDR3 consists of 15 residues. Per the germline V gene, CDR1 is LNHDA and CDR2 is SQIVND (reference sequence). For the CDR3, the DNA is TGTGCCAGTAGTCCCCAATCTGTGGGAGATGAAAAACTGTTTTTT. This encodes CASSPQSVGDEKLFF.

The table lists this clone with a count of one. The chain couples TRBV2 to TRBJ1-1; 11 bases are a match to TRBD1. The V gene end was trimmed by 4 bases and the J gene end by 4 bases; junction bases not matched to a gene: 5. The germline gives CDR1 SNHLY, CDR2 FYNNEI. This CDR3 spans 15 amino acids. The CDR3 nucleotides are TGTGCCAGCAGTGGTTGGACAGGGGGCGGCACTGAAGCTTTCTTT. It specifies CASSGWTGGGTEAFF.

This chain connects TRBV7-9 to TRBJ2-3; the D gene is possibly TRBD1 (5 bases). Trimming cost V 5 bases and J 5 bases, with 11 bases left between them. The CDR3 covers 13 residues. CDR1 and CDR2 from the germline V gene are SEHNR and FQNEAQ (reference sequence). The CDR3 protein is CASSPQRGDTQYF. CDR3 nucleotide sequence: TGTGCCAGCAGCCCGCAAAGGGGAGATACGCAGTATTTT.

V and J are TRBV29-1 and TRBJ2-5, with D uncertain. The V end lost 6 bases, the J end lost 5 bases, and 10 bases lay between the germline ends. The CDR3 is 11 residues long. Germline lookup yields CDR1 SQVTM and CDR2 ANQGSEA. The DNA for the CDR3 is TGCAGCGTCGCAATGCCCGAGACCCAGTACTTC. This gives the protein CSVAMPETQYF.

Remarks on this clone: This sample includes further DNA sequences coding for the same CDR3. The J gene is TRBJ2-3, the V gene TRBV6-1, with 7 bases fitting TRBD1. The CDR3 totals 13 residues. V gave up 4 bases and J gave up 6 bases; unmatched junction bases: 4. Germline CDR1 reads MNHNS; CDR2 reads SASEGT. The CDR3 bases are TGTGCCAGCAGTGGCAGGGGGACGGATACGCAGTATTTT. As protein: CASSGRGTDTQYF.

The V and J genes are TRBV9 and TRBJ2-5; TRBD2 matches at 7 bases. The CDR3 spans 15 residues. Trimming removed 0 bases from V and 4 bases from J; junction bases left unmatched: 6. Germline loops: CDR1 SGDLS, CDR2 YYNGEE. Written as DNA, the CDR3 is TGTGCCAGCAGCGTAGCGGACGGGAGGCGAGAGACCCAGTACTTC. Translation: CASSVADGRRETQYF.

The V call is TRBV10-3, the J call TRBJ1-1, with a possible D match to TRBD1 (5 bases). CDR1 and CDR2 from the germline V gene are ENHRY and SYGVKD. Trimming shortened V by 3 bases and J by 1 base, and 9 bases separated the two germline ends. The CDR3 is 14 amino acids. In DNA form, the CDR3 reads TGTGCCATCAGTGACACCGGGGCGAACACTGAAGCTTTCTTT. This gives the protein CAISDTGANTEAFF.

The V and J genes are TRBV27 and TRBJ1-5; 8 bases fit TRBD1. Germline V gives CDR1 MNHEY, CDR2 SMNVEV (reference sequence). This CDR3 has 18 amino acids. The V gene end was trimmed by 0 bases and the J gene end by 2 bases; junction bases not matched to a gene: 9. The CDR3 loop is CASSLSRQGAMGNQPQHF. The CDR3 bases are TGTGCCAGCAGTTTATCGAGGCAGGGGGCGATGGGCAATCAGCCCCAGCATTTT.

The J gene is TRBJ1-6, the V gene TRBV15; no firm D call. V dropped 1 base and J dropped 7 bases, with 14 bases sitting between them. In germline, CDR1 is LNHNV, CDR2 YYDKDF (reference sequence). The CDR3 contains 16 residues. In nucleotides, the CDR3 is TGTGCCACCAGCAGAGCCCTGGCAGGTCCCAATTCACCCCTCCACTTT. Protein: CATSRALAGPNSPLHF.

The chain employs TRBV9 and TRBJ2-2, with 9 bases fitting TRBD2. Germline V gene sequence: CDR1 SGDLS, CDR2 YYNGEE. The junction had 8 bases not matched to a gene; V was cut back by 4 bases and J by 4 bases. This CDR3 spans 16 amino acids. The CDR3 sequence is CASSPRAGGPTGELFF. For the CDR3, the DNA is TGTGCCAGCAGCCCGAGAGCGGGAGGCCCCACCGGGGAGCTGTTTTTT.

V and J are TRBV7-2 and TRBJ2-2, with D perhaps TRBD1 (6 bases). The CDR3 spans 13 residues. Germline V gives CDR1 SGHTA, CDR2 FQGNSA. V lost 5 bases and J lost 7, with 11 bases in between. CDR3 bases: TGTGCCAGCAGCGTAGGGGGTTTCGGGGAGCTGTTTTTT. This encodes CASSVGGFGELFF.

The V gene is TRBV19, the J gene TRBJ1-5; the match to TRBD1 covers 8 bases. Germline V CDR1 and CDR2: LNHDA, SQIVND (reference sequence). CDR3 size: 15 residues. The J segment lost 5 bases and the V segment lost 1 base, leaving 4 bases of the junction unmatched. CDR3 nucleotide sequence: TGTGCCAGTAGTATAGGACAGGGGTTTTATCAGCCCCAGCATTTT. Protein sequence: CASSIGQGFYQPQHF.

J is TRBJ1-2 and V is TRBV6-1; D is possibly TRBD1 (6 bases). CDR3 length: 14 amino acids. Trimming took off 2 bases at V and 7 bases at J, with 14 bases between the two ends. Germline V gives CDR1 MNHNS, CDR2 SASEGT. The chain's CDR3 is CASSESIGGSGYTF. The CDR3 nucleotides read TGTGCCAGCAGTGAAAGTATAGGGGGATCTGGCTACACCTTC.

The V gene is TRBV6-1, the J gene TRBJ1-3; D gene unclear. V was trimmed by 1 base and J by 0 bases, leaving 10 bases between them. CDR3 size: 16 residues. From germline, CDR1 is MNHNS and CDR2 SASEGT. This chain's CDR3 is CASSEESGYSGNTIYF. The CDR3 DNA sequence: TGTGCCAGCAGTGAAGAATCAGGCTACTCTGGAAACACCATATATTTT.

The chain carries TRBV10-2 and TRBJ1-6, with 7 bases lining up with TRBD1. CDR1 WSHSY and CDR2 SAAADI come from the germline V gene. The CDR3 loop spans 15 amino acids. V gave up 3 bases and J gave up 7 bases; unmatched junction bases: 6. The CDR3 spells CASSDGTVWNSPLHF. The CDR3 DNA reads TGCGCCAGCAGTGACGGGACAGTTTGGAATTCACCCCTCCACTTT.